The clone carrying this T cell receptor (beta chain) appeared many times. The data are from a study of T cells in Graves' hyperthyroidism and ophthalmopathy. For the study at large: At initial diagnosis, before any treatment had begun, peripheral blood was obtained.

Individuals with ophthalmopathy presented a Clinical Activity Score of at least 3, a NOSPECS grade of at least 4 and a duration under 3 months. The source of the PBMCs was less than 12 ml of fresh peripheral blood. The CDR3 totals 13 residues. Germline V gene lookup returns CDR1 KGHSH and CDR2 LQKENI. The V end lost 3 bases, the J end lost 5 bases, and 10 bases lay between the germline ends. RNA transcripts served as the template for amplifying TCR beta CDR3 regions. First-round RT-PCR targeting the TCR CDR3 was performed with the HTBI primer set. MiXCR was run by TCRdb on the multiplex PCR reads, yielding one entry per CDR3 protein. The sample lists approximately 300,000 distinct CDR3 sequences, about 19% occurring once.

Source material: blood. This TCR came from a man aged 45-65 years with Graves' ophthalmopathy. V and J are TRBV18 and TRBJ1-1; D not resolved. The DNA for the CDR3 is TGTGCCAGCTCACCCAAAACGGGGACTGAAGCTTTCTTT. This translates into CASSPKTGTEAFF.